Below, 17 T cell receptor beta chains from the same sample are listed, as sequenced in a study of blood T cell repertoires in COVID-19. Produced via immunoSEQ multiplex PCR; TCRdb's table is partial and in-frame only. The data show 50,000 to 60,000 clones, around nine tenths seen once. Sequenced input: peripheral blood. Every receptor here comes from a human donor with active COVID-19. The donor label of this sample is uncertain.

DNA of the CDR3: TGTGCCAGCAGTTATCAGGGATACACCTACGAGCAGTACTTC. The encoded protein is CASSYQGYTYEQYF. The genes are TRBV6-6 and TRBJ2-7; D perhaps matches TRBD1 (5 bases). The CDR3 totals 14 residues. Trimming removed 3 bases at V and 2 bases at J, with 11 bases between. Germline V gene lookup returns CDR1 MNHNY and CDR2 SVGAGI (reference sequence).

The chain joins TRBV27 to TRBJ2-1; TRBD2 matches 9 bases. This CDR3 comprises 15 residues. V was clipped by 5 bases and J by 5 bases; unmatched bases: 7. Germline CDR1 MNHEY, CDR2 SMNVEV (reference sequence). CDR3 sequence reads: CASSLRGGMNNEQFF. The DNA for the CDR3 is TGTGCCAGCAGTCTGCGGGGGGGTATGAACAATGAGCAGTTCTTC.

CDR3 sequence reads: CASSLNRGDTEAFF. The CDR3 nucleotides read TGTGCCAGCAGCTTAAACAGGGGTGACACTGAAGCTTTCTTT. This chain links TRBV7-3 with TRBJ1-1; 7 nucleotides match TRBD1. Germline lookup yields CDR1 SGHTA and CDR2 FQGTGA. The J segment lost 3 bases and the V segment lost 1 base, leaving 2 bases of the junction unmatched. This CDR3 comprises 14 residues. Full variable domain (rest looked up from reference TRBV7-3 and TRBJ1-1): GAGVSQTPSNKVTEKGKYVELRCDPISGHTALYWYRQSLGQGPEFLIYFQGTGAADDSGLPNDRFFAVRPEGSVSTLKIQRTERGDSAVYLCASSLNRGDTEAFFGQGTRLTVV.

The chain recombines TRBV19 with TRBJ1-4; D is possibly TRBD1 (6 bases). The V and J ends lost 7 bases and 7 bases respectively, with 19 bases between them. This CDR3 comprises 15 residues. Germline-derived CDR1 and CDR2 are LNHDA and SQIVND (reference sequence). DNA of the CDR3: TGTGCCAGTACCAGAACCGGGACACGGCTTGAAAAACTGTTTTTT. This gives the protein CASTRTGTRLEKLFF.

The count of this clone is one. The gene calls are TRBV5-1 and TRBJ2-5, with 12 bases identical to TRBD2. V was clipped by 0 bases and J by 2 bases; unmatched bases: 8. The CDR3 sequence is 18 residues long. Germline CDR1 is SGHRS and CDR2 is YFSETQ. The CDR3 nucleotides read TGCGCCAGCAGCTTGGCCCTATGGACTAGCGGGGATCAAGAGACCCAGTACTTC. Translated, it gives CASSLALWTSGDQETQYF.

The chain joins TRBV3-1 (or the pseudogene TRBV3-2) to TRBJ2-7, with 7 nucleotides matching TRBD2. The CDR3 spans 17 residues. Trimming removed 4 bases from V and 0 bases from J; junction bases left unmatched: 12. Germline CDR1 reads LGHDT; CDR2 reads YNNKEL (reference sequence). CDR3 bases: TGTGCCAGCAGCCGGGCCCTCAGCGGGGTATACTCCTACGAGCAGTACTTC. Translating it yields CASSRALSGVYSYEQYF.

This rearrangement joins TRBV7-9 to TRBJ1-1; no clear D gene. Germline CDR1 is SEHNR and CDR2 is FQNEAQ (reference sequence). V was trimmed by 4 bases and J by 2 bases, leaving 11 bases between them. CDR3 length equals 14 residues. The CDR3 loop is CASSYSHPNTEAFF. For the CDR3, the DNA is TGTGCCAGCAGCTACTCCCATCCAAACACTGAAGCTTTCTTT.

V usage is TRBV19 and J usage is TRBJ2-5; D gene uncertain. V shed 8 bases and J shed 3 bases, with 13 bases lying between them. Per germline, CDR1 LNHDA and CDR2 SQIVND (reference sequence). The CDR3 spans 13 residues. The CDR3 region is CASRGDGEETQYF. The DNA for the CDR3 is TGTGCCAGTCGAGGCGACGGCGAAGAGACCCAGTACTTC.

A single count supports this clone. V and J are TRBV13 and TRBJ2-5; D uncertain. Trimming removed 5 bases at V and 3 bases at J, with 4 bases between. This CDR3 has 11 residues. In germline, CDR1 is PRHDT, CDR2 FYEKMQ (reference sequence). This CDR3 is CASSQKETQYF. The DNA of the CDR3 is TGTGCCAGCAGCCAGAAAGAGACCCAGTACTTC.

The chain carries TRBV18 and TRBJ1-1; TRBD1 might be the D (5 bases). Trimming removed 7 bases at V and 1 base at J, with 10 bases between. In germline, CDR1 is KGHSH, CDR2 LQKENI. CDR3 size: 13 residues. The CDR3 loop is CASLMTANTEAFF. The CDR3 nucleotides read TGTGCCAGCTTGATGACAGCGAACACTGAAGCTTTCTTT.

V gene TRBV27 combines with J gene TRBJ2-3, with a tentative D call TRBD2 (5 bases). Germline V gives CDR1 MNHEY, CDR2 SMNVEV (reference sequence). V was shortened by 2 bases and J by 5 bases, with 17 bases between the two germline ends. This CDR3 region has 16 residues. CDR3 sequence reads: CASSLTSGPPGDTQYF. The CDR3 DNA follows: TGTGCCAGCAGTTTAACAAGCGGCCCTCCGGGAGATACGCAGTATTTT.

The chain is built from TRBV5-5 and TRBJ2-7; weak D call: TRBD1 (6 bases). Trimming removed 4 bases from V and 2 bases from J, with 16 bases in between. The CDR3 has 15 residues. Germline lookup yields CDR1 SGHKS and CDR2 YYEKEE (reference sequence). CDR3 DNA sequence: TGTGCCAGCAGCCCCTTGACAGGAGCACCCTACGAGCAGTACTTC. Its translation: CASSPLTGAPYEQYF. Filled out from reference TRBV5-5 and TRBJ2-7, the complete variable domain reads DAGVTQSPTHLIKTRGQQVTLRCSPISGHKSVSWYQQVLGQGPQFIFQYYEKEERGRGNFPDRFSARQFPNYSSELNVNALLLGDSALYLCASSPLTGAPYEQYFGPGTRLTVT.

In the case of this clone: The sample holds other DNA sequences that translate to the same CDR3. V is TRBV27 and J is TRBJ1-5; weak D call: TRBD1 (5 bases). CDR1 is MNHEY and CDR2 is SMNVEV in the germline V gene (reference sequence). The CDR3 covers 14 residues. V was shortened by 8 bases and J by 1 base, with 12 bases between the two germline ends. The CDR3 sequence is CASGGAASNQPQHF. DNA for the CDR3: TGTGCCAGCGGCGGGGCGGCGAGCAATCAGCCCCAGCATTTT.

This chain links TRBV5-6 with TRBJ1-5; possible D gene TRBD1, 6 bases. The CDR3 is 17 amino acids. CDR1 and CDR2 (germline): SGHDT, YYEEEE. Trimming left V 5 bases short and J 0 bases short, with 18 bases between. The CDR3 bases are TGTGCCAGCAGTCTTTACCCGGGACAAAATAGCAATCAGCCCCAGCATTTT. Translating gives CASSLYPGQNSNQPQHF. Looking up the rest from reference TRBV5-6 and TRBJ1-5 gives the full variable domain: DAGVTQSPTHLIKTRGQQVTLRCSPKSGHDTVSWYQQALGQGPQFIFQYYEEEERQRGNFPDRFSGHQFPNYSSELNVNALLLGDSALYLCASSLYPGQNSNQPQHFGDGTRLSIL.

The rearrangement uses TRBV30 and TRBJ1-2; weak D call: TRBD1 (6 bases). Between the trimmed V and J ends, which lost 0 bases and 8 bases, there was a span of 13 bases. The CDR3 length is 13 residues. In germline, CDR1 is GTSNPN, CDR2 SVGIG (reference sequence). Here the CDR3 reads CAWSVRGGEGYTF. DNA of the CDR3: TGTGCCTGGAGTGTACGAGGGGGGGAGGGCTACACCTTC. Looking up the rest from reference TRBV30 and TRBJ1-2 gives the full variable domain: SQTIHQWPATLVQPVGSPLSLECTVEGTSNPNLYWYRQAAGRGLQLLFYSVGIGQISSEVPQNLSASRPQDRQFILSSKKLLLSDSGFYLCAWSVRGGEGYTFGSGTRLTVV.

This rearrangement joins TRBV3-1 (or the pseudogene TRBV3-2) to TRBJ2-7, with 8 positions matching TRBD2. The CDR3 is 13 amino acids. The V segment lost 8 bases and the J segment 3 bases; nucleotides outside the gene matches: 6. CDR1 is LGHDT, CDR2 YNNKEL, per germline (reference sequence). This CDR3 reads CASSRGGRYEQYF. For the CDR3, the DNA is TGTGCCAGCTCCCGGGGGGGCCGCTACGAGCAGTACTTC.

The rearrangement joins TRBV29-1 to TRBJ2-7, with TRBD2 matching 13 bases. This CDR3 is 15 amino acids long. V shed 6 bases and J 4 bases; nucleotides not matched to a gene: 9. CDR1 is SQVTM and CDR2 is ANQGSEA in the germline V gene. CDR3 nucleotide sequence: TGCAGCGTGGGGACTAGCGGGACCCCCATTTACGAGCAGTACTTC. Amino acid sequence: CSVGTSGTPIYEQYF.